This is a list of T cell receptor beta chains from one sample in a study of tumor-infiltrating lymphocytes in primary liver carcinoma. TCRdb recomputed calls from the multiplex PCR reads with MiXCR, one row per CDR3 protein. Here the sample spans some 320,000 distinct CDR3 sequences, about 62% being singletons. The sequenced material came from peripheral blood. These receptors were taken from a man between 40 and 49 years old with primary liver carcinoma and hepatitis B virus infection. Each CDR3 is given without its conserved first and last residue.

j_gene | len | v_gene | CDR3aa
TRBJ1-6 | 14 | TRBV11-2 | ASSLYSGSYNPPLH
TRBJ2-3 | 14 | TRBV6-1 | ASSEAMTWIARGLN
TRBJ2-1 | 16 | TRBV4-1 | ASSQDLEGASSYNEQF
TRBJ1-2 | 12 | TRBV28 | VSSRRTGIYGYT
TRBJ2-1 | 18 | TRBV23-1 | ASSQPDRGWTSPFLNEQF
TRBJ2-1 | 15 | TRBV14 | ASSPGLAGRRYNEQF
TRBJ2-3 | 15 | TRBV11-2 | ANSARVQEHLTNTQY
TRBJ1-3 | 10 | TRBV29-1 | SVEGGGNTIY
TRBJ2-6 | 15 | TRBV6-5 | VSSYGQGGSGANVLI
TRBJ2-1 | 13 | TRBV5-4 | ANSFSAGGYNEQF
TRBJ1-3 | 12 | TRBV6-1 | ATSEGSPGNTIY
TRBJ2-6 | 16 | TRBV6-5 | ASTHRGQRIGGANVLT
TRBJ1-3 | 11 | TRBV29-1 | SVVGLSGNTIY
TRBJ2-3 | 12 | TRBV11-2 | ASSPPGWTDTQY
TRBJ1-5 | 14 | TRBV11-2 | DSSHAQTTGHQPQH
TRBJ1-1 | 13 | TRBV4-3 | ASSQSLDPSTEPF
TRBJ1-4 | 12 | TRBV6-6 | ASSRGGENEKLL
TRBJ1-2 | 15 | TRBV28 | ASSFPGQGWNYYGYT